This T cell receptor (beta chain) was retrieved from a study of blood T cells in healthy people across ages. A second roughly 7 to 12 cycle PCR used barcoded and J-beta primers. TCRdb ran MiXCR on the 5' RACE reads and lists one entry per CDR3 protein. The table records roughly 650,000 distinct CDR3 sequences, approximately 30% of them present only once. This clonotype was seen ten or more times. CDR1 and CDR2 (germline): SEHNR, FQNEAQ (reference sequence). Losses at the gene ends were 5 bases for V and 0 bases for J; bases not matched to a gene: 7. The CDR3 spans 17 residues. The receptor comes from an elderly woman in good health. The sequenced sample was blood. This chain connects TRBV7-9 to TRBJ2-6; 7 nucleotides line up with TRBD1. CDR3 protein: CASSGRTGRSGANVLTF. In DNA, the CDR3 is TGTGCCAGCAGCGGACGGACAGGACGCTCTGGGGCCAACGTCCTGACTTTC.